The 29 T cell receptor beta chains below were found in one sample sequenced in a study of blood T cell repertoires in COVID-19. Assay used: immunoSEQ multiplex PCR; TCRdb lists only in-frame clones, some missing. The sample records 300,000 to 350,000 clones, roughly 87% being singletons. Sequencing was carried out using peripheral blood. These TCRs come from a man in his thirties or forties with COVID-19, enrolled during active disease.

With regard to this clone: Relative to the germline gene, one junction end is altered; a read error may explain this. The sample carries other DNA sequences with the same CDR3. V usage is TRBV19 and J usage is TRBJ1-2, with 7 bases matching TRBD1. The germline CDR1 and CDR2 sequences are LNHDA and SQIVND (reference sequence). This CDR3 comprises 14 residues. The CDR3 region has the DNA TGTGCCAGCAGTAGGGACAGCTCTAACTATGGCTACACCTTC. Protein product: CASSRDSSNYGYTF. The complete variable domain, with remaining parts taken from reference TRBV19 and TRBJ1-2, reads DGGITQSPKYLFRKEGQNVTLSCEQNLNHDAMYWYRQDPGQGLRLIYYSQIVNDFQKGDIAEGYSVSREKKESFPLTVTSAQKNPTAFYLCASSRDSSNYGYTFGSGTRLTVV.

This chain uses TRBV7-2 with TRBJ2-5; 9 bases are shared with TRBD2. The CDR3 spans 17 residues. In germline, CDR1 is SGHTA, CDR2 FQGNSA. V shed 0 bases and J 5 bases; nucleotides not matched to a gene: 10. DNA for the CDR3: TGTGCCAGCAGCTTAGCGATAGAAGCGGGGGGATGGGAGACCCAGTACTTC. This translates into CASSLAIEAGGWETQYF.

The J gene is TRBJ1-2, the V gene TRBV6-1; D uncertain. Germline V lookup: CDR1 MNHNS, CDR2 SASEGT. V was clipped by 0 bases and J by 4 bases, with 12 bases between them. The CDR3 is made up of 15 amino acids. In DNA, the CDR3 is TGTGCCAGCAGTGAAGCAGTCTCCCGGGGCTATGGCTACACCTTC. Protein: CASSEAVSRGYGYTF.

The gene calls are TRBV5-6 and TRBJ1-5; 9 nucleotides agree with TRBD1. CDR1 SGHDT and CDR2 YYEEEE come from the germline V gene. The CDR3 loop spans 15 amino acids. V lost 3 bases, J lost 7 bases, and 8 bases stayed unmatched. The CDR3 sequence: CASSSLGTGFQPQHF. CDR3 nucleotide sequence: TGTGCCAGCAGCTCCCTGGGGACAGGGTTCCAGCCCCAGCATTTT.

V is TRBV12-3 or TRBV12-4 and J is TRBJ1-2, with 10 bases matching TRBD1. Trimming cost V 6 bases and J 8 bases; bases outside gene matches: 6. The CDR3 is 13 residues long. CDR3: CASSRDRGRGYTF. For the CDR3, the DNA is TGTGCCAGCAGCCGGGACAGGGGACGCGGCTACACCTTC.

This clone appeared once. This rearrangement joins TRBV9 to TRBJ2-7; D might be TRBD2 (5 bases). CDR3 size: 15 residues. V dropped 4 bases and J dropped 4 bases, with 18 bases sitting between them. Germline lookup yields CDR1 SGDLS and CDR2 YYNGEE. CDR3 region: CASSPQDSFRYEQYF. The CDR3 nucleotides read TGTGCCAGCAGCCCCCAGGACTCGTTCAGGTACGAGCAGTACTTC. Drawing the rest from reference TRBV9 and TRBJ2-7, the complete variable domain is DSGVTQTPKHLITATGQRVTLRCSPRSGDLSVYWYQQSLDQGLQFLIQYYNGEERAKGNILERFSAQQFPDLHSELNLSSLELGDSALYFCASSPQDSFRYEQYFGPGTRLTVT.

The rearrangement uses TRBV28 and TRBJ1-1; 12 bases match TRBD1. CDR3 size: 19 residues. Trimming cost V 6 bases and J 5 bases; bases outside gene matches: 19. Looked up from germline, CDR1 is MDHEN and CDR2 is SYDVKM. Here the CDR3 reads CASRLSGTGGVGRGTEAFF. The DNA of the CDR3 is TGTGCCAGCAGACTCTCCGGGACAGGGGGCGTGGGCCGGGGTACTGAAGCTTTCTTT.

The chain links TRBV4-3 to TRBJ2-1, with a possible D match to TRBD1 (6 bases). Germline CDR1 LGHNA, CDR2 YSLEER. This CDR3 is built from 15 residues. Trimming shortened V by 1 base and J by 8 bases, and 15 bases separated the two germline ends. The CDR3 protein is CASSQGQGRGDEQFF. The CDR3 DNA reads as TGCGCCAGCAGCCAAGGCCAGGGCAGGGGCGATGAGCAGTTCTTC.

The count of this clone is one. The rearrangement joins TRBV7-9 to TRBJ1-2, with TRBD1 identical over 9 bases. The germline gives CDR1 SEHNR, CDR2 FQNEAQ (reference sequence). Germline trimming cut 4 bases from V and 8 bases from J; bases unmatched to any gene: 11. The CDR3 totals 15 residues. Written as DNA, the CDR3 is TGTGCCAGCAGCTATACCGGGACAGGGTCCCCCGGCTACACCTTC. Translation: CASSYTGTGSPGYTF.

The chain joins TRBV6-5 to TRBJ2-7, with 8 bases identical to TRBD1. Unmatched junction bases numbered 7, after V lost 7 bases and J lost 2 bases. Germline V gives CDR1 MNHEY, CDR2 SVGAGI. The CDR3 consists of 14 residues. Here the CDR3 DNA reads TGTGCCAGCAATCCCCCGGGACAGGCCTACGAGCAGTACTTC. Translating it yields CASNPPGQAYEQYF.

V gene TRBV19 combines with J gene TRBJ2-7; maybe TRBD1 (6 bases). This CDR3 has 16 amino acids. Trimming pared 4 bases from V and 5 bases from J, leaving 21 bases between. The germline gives CDR1 LNHDA, CDR2 SQIVND (reference sequence). The CDR3 region has the DNA TGTGCCAGTAGTAGAAAAGGACAGAATCTTCGCCACGAGCAGTACTTC. Translated, it gives CASSRKGQNLRHEQYF.

This chain uses TRBV28 with TRBJ2-1; TRBD2 is a possible D gene (6 bases). V was clipped by 3 bases and J by 6 bases, with 9 bases between them. CDR3 length: 13 residues. Germline V gene data show CDR1 as MDHEN and CDR2 as SYDVKM. The CDR3, as DNA: TGTGCCAGCAGTTTCTTACTAGCCAATGAGCAGTTCTTC. As protein: CASSFLLANEQFF.

V is TRBV28 and J is TRBJ2-3, with 8 positions matching TRBD2. With 9 bases clipped from V and 9 bases from J, the junction kept 8 bases outside the gene matches. CDR3 length: 12 amino acids. Germline V gene lookup returns CDR1 MDHEN and CDR2 SYDVKM. DNA for the CDR3: TGTGCCAGGAGGGGAGCGGGGGAAACGCAGTATTTT. It yields the protein CARRGAGETQYF.

The rearrangement uses TRBV9 and TRBJ2-1; possibly TRBD2 for D (5 bases). Germline CDR1 and CDR2: SGDLS and YYNGEE. The V and J ends lost 1 base and 9 bases respectively, with 20 bases between them. The CDR3 loop spans 16 amino acids. CDR3 loop: CASSVRFGTGSSEQFF. The DNA for the CDR3 is TGTGCCAGCAGCGTACGTTTCGGTACGGGGTCAAGTGAGCAGTTCTTC.

CDR3 sequence (DNA): TGTGCCAGCAGTGTAGCGGGAGCCCGTAATGAAAAACTGTTTTTT. This encodes CASSVAGARNEKLFF. The chain uses TRBV25-1 and TRBJ1-4, with D unclear. The CDR3 consists of 15 residues. Trimming left V 4 bases short and J 4 bases short, with 13 bases between. Germline assignment: CDR1 MGHDK and CDR2 SYGVNS.

The chain has TRBV29-1 and TRBJ2-4; TRBD1 is a possible D gene (5 bases). CDR3 length: 16 residues. From germline, CDR1 is SQVTM and CDR2 ANQGSEA. V shed 3 bases and J shed 1 base, with 16 bases lying between them. CDR3 sequence: CSVEGPRGTAKNIQYF. CDR3 DNA: TGCAGCGTTGAGGGGCCAAGGGGAACGGCCAAAAACATTCAGTACTTC.

The V call is TRBV24-1, the J call TRBJ1-3; 7 bases line up with TRBD1. With 2 bases clipped from V and 5 bases from J, the junction kept 11 bases outside the gene matches. Germline CDR1 is KGHDR and CDR2 is SFDVKD. The CDR3 is 17 residues long. The CDR3 sequence is CATSDSRQGGGRNTIYF. Here the CDR3 DNA reads TGTGCCACCAGTGATTCCCGACAGGGAGGAGGTAGAAACACCATATATTTT.

The V call is TRBV6-6, the J call TRBJ2-5; 8 nucleotides match TRBD1. Germline V gene sequence: CDR1 MNHNY, CDR2 SVGAGI (reference sequence). The ends lost 7 bases at V and 5 bases at J; junction bases unmatched: 9. This CDR3 comprises 14 residues. The CDR3 DNA is TGTGCCAGCAATGACAGGGGAGGAGAGGAGACCCAGTACTTC. Translating it yields CASNDRGGEETQYF.

This chain uses TRBV11-2 with TRBJ1-3; D unclear. The CDR3 contains 15 residues. V was cut by 1 base and J by 0 bases, with 7 bases left in between. CDR1 SGHAT and CDR2 FQNNGV come from the germline V gene. This chain's CDR3 is CASSLGDFSGNTIYF. In DNA form, the CDR3 reads TGTGCCAGCAGCTTAGGAGATTTCTCTGGAAACACCATATATTTT.

In DNA, the CDR3 is TGTGCCAGCAGTCCACAGGGTGGTGGCTACACCTTC. This translates into CASSPQGGGYTF. The chain joins TRBV12-3 or TRBV12-4 to TRBJ1-2; perhaps TRBD1 as D (6 bases). Deletions cut 5 bases from V and 7 bases from J, with 11 bases between. CDR3 length equals 12 residues.

The chain recombines TRBV7-2 with TRBJ1-2, with a possible D match to TRBD1 (6 bases). Trimming left V 9 bases short and J 0 bases short, with 11 bases between. CDR1 is SGHTA and CDR2 is FQGNSA in the germline V gene. CDR3 length: 13 residues. CDR3 bases: TGTGCCAGTGGACAGAATACTAACTATGGCTACACCTTC. It is translated as CASGQNTNYGYTF. The full variable domain, completed using reference TRBV7-2 and TRBJ1-2, is GAGVSQSPSNKVTEKGKDVELRCDPISGHTALYWYRQSLGQGLEFLIYFQGNSAPDKSGLPSDRFSAERTGGSVSTLTIQRTQQEDSAVYLCASGQNTNYGYTFGSGTRLTVV.

The gene calls are TRBV27 and TRBJ2-2; 9 nucleotides align to TRBD2. The CDR3 is 19 residues long. Trimming removed 0 bases from V and 4 bases from J; junction bases left unmatched: 12. Germline CDR1 is MNHEY and CDR2 is SMNVEV (reference sequence). For the CDR3, the DNA is TGTGCCAGCAGTTTATCGGAGCGGGGGGCCGAAATCCTCACCGGGGAGCTGTTTTTT. Its protein product is CASSLSERGAEILTGELFF.

This chain joins TRBV4-3 and TRBJ1-1; tentatively, D is TRBD1 (6 bases). The CDR3 covers 14 residues. V dropped 4 bases and J dropped 8 bases, with 17 bases sitting between them. The V gene's germline CDR1 is LGHNA and CDR2 YSLEER. CDR3 sequence: CASSRDILEGEAFF. CDR3 bases: TGCGCCAGCAGCCGGGACATCCTCGAGGGAGAAGCTTTCTTT.

The chain links TRBV3-1 (or the pseudogene TRBV3-2) to TRBJ1-6, with 9 positions matching TRBD1. The length of the CDR3 is 14 residues. Germline assignment: CDR1 LGHDT and CDR2 YNNKEL (reference sequence). With V trimmed by 4 bases and J by 8 bases, 3 bases remained unmatched. CDR3 loop: CASSPGQGHSPLHF. DNA of the CDR3: TGTGCCAGCAGCCCGGGACAGGGCCATTCACCCCTCCACTTT.

The chain has TRBV19 and TRBJ2-5; the match to TRBD2 covers 9 bases. V lost 3 bases and J lost 5; bases outside the gene matches: 7. CDR1 is LNHDA and CDR2 is SQIVND in the germline V gene (reference sequence). There are 15 residues in the CDR3. CDR3: CASSMVAGVVETQYF. CDR3 bases: TGTGCCAGTAGTATGGTAGCGGGAGTCGTCGAGACCCAGTACTTC.

Only a few counts were recorded for this clone. V gene TRBV4-2 combines with J gene TRBJ1-6, with 8 bases lining up with TRBD1. Unmatched junction bases numbered 14, after V lost 3 bases and J lost 4 bases. The CDR3 is 19 residues long. Germline V CDR1 and CDR2: LGHNA, YNFKEQ. CDR3 protein: CASSQALTGADRYNSPLHF. In DNA form, the CDR3 reads TGTGCCAGCAGCCAGGCCCTGACAGGGGCGGATAGGTATAATTCACCCCTCCACTTT.

This sequence joins TRBV19 and TRBJ2-3; a weak D match, TRBD1 (7 bases). V lost 4 bases and J lost 1, with 12 bases in between. Germline V gene lookup returns CDR1 LNHDA and CDR2 SQIVND (reference sequence). This CDR3 has 15 residues. The CDR3 DNA reads TGTGCCAGTAGTAGGACTACAGGGGGCACAGATACGCAGTATTTT. Translated: CASSRTTGGTDTQYF. The full variable domain, with the rest looked up from reference TRBV19 and TRBJ2-3, is DGGITQSPKYLFRKEGQNVTLSCEQNLNHDAMYWYRQDPGQGLRLIYYSQIVNDFQKGDIAEGYSVSREKKESFPLTVTSAQKNPTAFYLCASSRTTGGTDTQYFGPGTRLTVL.

The chain joins TRBV5-6 to TRBJ2-3; TRBD1 matches 8 bases. Germline trimming cut 7 bases from V and 0 bases from J; bases unmatched to any gene: 16. Germline CDR1 and CDR2: SGHDT and YYEEEE. This CDR3 is 18 amino acids long. The CDR3 DNA reads TGTGCCAGCTCCGAATTCTCCACAGGGGGTGTAAGCACAGATACGCAGTATTTT. Translating it yields CASSEFSTGGVSTDTQYF.

The genes are TRBV19 and TRBJ2-3, with 10 nucleotides matching TRBD2. Trimming removed 1 base from V and 3 bases from J; junction bases left unmatched: 4. Germline V gene sequence: CDR1 LNHDA, CDR2 SQIVND (reference sequence). There are 16 residues in the CDR3. The CDR3 bases are TGTGCCAGTAGTATAGCGGTAGCGGGAGGAACAGATACGCAGTATTTT. It codes for CASSIAVAGGTDTQYF.